Below are 32 T cell receptor beta chains sequenced from a single sample in a study of T cell clonality in common variable immunodeficiency. Their antigen targets remain unknown. Study-level results: In common variable immunodeficiency, TCR beta chains reportedly carried fewer deletions and N-nucleotide insertions.

Assay: immunoSEQ multiplex PCR; the TCRdb copy retains only in-frame clones and omits some. Singletons are absent from the sample, which has roughly 12,000 clones. Sequencing was performed on peripheral blood mononuclear cells. The receptor source for this set is a human donor with common variable immunodeficiency.

This clone turned up a few times. The chain's CDR3 is CAWSVGANYGYTF. The CDR3 DNA, read in part, is TGTGCCTGGAGTGTAGGGGCTAACTATGGC. This sequence joins TRBV30 and TRBJ1-2, with a possible D match to TRBD1 (5 bases). The CDR3 end lies 3 residues beyond the end of the read and is filled in from the germline J gene. Germline V CDR1 and CDR2: GTSNPN, SVGIG (reference sequence). The CDR3 covers 13 residues. V was shortened by 0 bases and J by 0 bases, with 5 bases between the two germline ends.

With regard to this clone: The read terminates 3 residues before the CDR3 end, so the remaining end is supplied by the germline J gene. The chain joins TRBV19 to TRBJ1-5, with D unclear. Germline V lookup: CDR1 LNHDA, CDR2 SQIVND (reference sequence). Deletions cut 5 bases from V and 4 bases from J, with 12 bases between. This CDR3 has 14 amino acids. The CDR3 DNA, read in part, is TGTGCCAGTAGTGCCGGACTGTTGAATCAGCCC. It is translated as CASSAGLLNQP. The full CDR3 reads CASSAGLLNQPQHF.

In this sample, this clone turned up a few times. The read stops 3 residues short of the end of the CDR3; the missing end is completed from the germline J gene. J is TRBJ2-7 and V is TRBV7-2; D is possibly TRBD2 (6 bases). The germline CDR1 and CDR2 sequences are SGHTA and FQGNSA. CDR3 length: 14 residues. V was trimmed by 4 bases and J by 2 bases, leaving 12 bases between them. Partial CDR3 DNA: TGTGCCAGCAGCTGGGGACTCCGAACCTACGAG. This codes for CASSWGLRTYE. The full CDR3 protein reads CASSWGLRTYEQYF.

This clone has just a few counts. The read ends 3 residues before the CDR3 terminus; that terminus is restored from the germline J gene. The V call is TRBV7-9, the J call TRBJ2-7; 11 bases agree with TRBD1. The CDR3 length is 15 residues. V lost 3 bases to trimming and J lost 2 bases; unmatched junction nucleotides: 3. CDR1 and CDR2 (germline): SEHNR, FQNEAQ (reference sequence). Partial CDR3 DNA: TGTGCCAGCAGCTTTCGGACAGGGGGCGCCTACGAG. Translating gives CASSFRTGGAYE. The whole CDR3 reads CASSFRTGGAYEQYF.

CDR3 sequence: CASSLVFEETQYF. The CDR3 DNA, read in part, is TGTGCCAGCAGCTTAGTCTTCGAAGAGACC. The chain has TRBV7-7 and TRBJ2-5; no reliable D call. Read coverage stops 3 residues before the CDR3 terminus; the germline J gene supplies the remainder. Germline CDR1 and CDR2: SSHAT and FNYEAQ (reference sequence). V was shortened by 1 base and J by 3 bases, with 6 bases between the two germline ends. The CDR3 has 13 residues.

In the case of this clone: The read halts 3 residues ahead of the CDR3 end, with the missing end drawn from the germline J gene. This chain connects TRBV20-1 to TRBJ1-1, with no clear D. With 7 bases removed from V and 1 base from J, the gap between germline ends came to 10 bases. Per germline, CDR1 DFQATT and CDR2 SNEGSKA (reference sequence). The CDR3 totals 12 residues. The CDR3 sequence is CSDAWQNTEAFF. The sequenced CDR3 bases are TGCAGTGATGCTTGGCAGAACACTGAA.

To note about this clone: Sequencing ends 3 residues short of the CDR3 end; the germline J gene provides the rest. This chain connects TRBV6-2 or TRBV6-3 to TRBJ1-2; TRBD1 aligns across 11 bases. This CDR3 contains 13 residues. Germline-derived CDR1 and CDR2 are MNHEY and SVGEGT. The CDR3 region is CASSRGQGASYTF. Partial CDR3 DNA: TGTGCCAGCAGTCGCGGACAGGGGGCGAGC.

This clone is medium-sized. The CDR3 extends 3 residues past the end of the read, so its final part is completed from the germline J gene. J is TRBJ1-2 and V is TRBV4-1, with TRBD1 matching 12 bases. The germline gives CDR1 MGHRA, CDR2 YSYEKL. This CDR3 comprises 16 residues. V lost 2 bases, J lost 7 bases, and 8 bases stayed unmatched. The CDR3: CASSQNGDRGHSGYTF. CDR3 DNA (partial): TGCGCCAGCAGCCAAAATGGGGACAGGGGGCATAGTGGC.

Concerning this clone: The read ends 3 residues early relative to the CDR3; the germline J gene fills the gap. V gene TRBV19 combines with J gene TRBJ1-2, with a possible D match to TRBD1 (6 bases). The CDR3 spans 13 residues. CDR1 LNHDA and CDR2 SQIVND come from the germline V gene (reference sequence). Trimming pared 4 bases from V and 4 bases from J, leaving 10 bases between. The CDR3 sequence: CASSTDRTYGYTF. CDR3 bases read: TGTGCCAGTAGTACCGACAGGACCTATGGC.

This clone was detected many times. The missing CDR3 end, 3 residues past where the read stops, is filled in from the germline J gene. The genes are TRBV29-1 and TRBJ2-1; no clear D gene. The CDR3 sequence is 13 residues long. V was trimmed by 2 bases and J by 3 bases, leaving 8 bases between them. Germline V gene lookup returns CDR1 SQVTM and CDR2 ANQGSEA. The sequenced CDR3 bases are TGCAGCGTTGAACAGAAGAACTACAATGAG. It codes for CSVEQKNYNE. The whole CDR3 region reads CSVEQKNYNEQFF.

This clone was counted ten times or more. Read sequence stops 3 residues before the CDR3 end, and the germline J gene provides the missing end. The J gene is TRBJ1-1, the V gene TRBV5-1; a possible D gene is TRBD1 (5 bases). V gave up 4 bases and J gave up 0 bases, with 10 bases separating them. Germline V gene sequence: CDR1 SGHRS, CDR2 YFSETQ. The CDR3 spans 14 residues. The CDR3 spells CASSRQTMNTEAFF. The part of the CDR3 DNA that was read is TGCGCCAGCAGCCGACAGACCATGAACACTGAA.

In regard to this clone: With the read ending 3 residues before the CDR3 end, the germline J gene is used to fill in that end. The genes are TRBV5-1 and TRBJ2-7; 8 nucleotides agree with TRBD1. The germline gives CDR1 SGHRS, CDR2 YFSETQ. The J segment lost 3 bases and the V segment lost 4 bases, leaving 9 bases of the junction unmatched. There are 15 residues in the CDR3. This CDR3 reads CASSIRQGPHYEQYF. CDR3 DNA, as far as it was read: TGCGCCAGCAGCATTAGACAGGGGCCCCACTACGAG.

This clone showed up just a few times. The CDR3 end is not reached by the read, which stops 3 residues before it; the germline J gene fills it in. The V and J genes are TRBV19 and TRBJ1-1; D unresolved. The germline V gene encodes CDR1 LNHDA and CDR2 SQIVND (reference sequence). CDR3 length: 15 amino acids. Trimming removed 5 bases at V and 1 base at J, with 14 bases between. The CDR3 region is CASSLLRLWNTEAFF. The sequenced CDR3 bases are TGTGCCAGTAGTTTACTCCGACTCTGGAACACTGAA.

This clone is medium-sized within its sample. The read stops 3 residues short of the end of the CDR3; the missing end is completed from the germline J gene. The genes are TRBV29-1 and TRBJ2-7; TRBD1 matches at 8 bases. The germline V gene has CDR1 SQVTM and CDR2 ANQGSEA. V was pared by 3 bases and J by 3 bases, with 13 bases of the junction left unmatched. This CDR3 has 16 residues. The CDR3 here is CSVEPSQGGAFYEQYF. Incomplete CDR3 DNA: TGCAGCGTTGAGCCCTCACAGGGGGGTGCCTTCTACGAG.

This clone turned up a few times. The read comes to an end 3 residues before the CDR3 does, leaving the germline J gene to fill in the end. The chain couples TRBV7-6 to TRBJ2-1, with TRBD2 matching over 8 bases. Germline values: CDR1 SGHVS, CDR2 FNYEAQ. The CDR3 spans 16 residues. V trimming: 5 bases; J trimming: 9 bases; junction bases outside the gene matches: 15. CDR3 DNA (partial): TGTGCCAGCAGCCTAAATAGCGGGGAGGTTTTGGGTGAG. It yields the protein CASSLNSGEVLGE. The full-length CDR3 reads as CASSLNSGEVLGEQFF. The full variable domain, rest sourced from reference TRBV7-6 and TRBJ2-1, is GAGVSQSPRYKVTKRGQDVALRCDPISGHVSLYWYRQALGQGPEFLTYFNYEAQQDKSGLPNDRFSAERPEGSISTLTIQRTEQRDSAMYRCASSLNSGEVLGEQFFGPGTRLTVL.

This clone rates as medium-sized (0.01 to 0.1%). The read terminates 3 residues before the CDR3 end, so the remaining end is supplied by the germline J gene. The chain is built from TRBV20-1 and TRBJ2-2; D gene ambiguous. The length of the CDR3 is 12 residues. Per the germline V gene, CDR1 is DFQATT and CDR2 is SNEGSKA (reference sequence). V shed 3 bases and J shed 3 bases, with 5 bases lying between them. This CDR3 is CSASPDTGELFF. CDR3 DNA, as far as it was read: TGCAGTGCTAGTCCCGACACCGGGGAG.

This clone was observed a handful of times. Read coverage stops 3 residues before the CDR3 terminus; the germline J gene supplies the remainder. V and J are TRBV30 and TRBJ1-2, with D hard to call. Deletions cut 4 bases from V and 0 bases from J, with 9 bases between. Germline V gene lookup returns CDR1 GTSNPN and CDR2 SVGIG (reference sequence). The CDR3 spans 13 residues. The CDR3 here is CAWKTKSNYGYTF. The covered CDR3 bases are TGTGCCTGGAAGACAAAGTCTAACTATGGC. Supplemented by reference TRBV30 and TRBJ1-2, the full variable domain reads SQTIHQWPATLVQPVGSPLSLECTVEGTSNPNLYWYRQAAGRGLQLLFYSVGIGQISSEVPQNLSASRPQDRQFILSSKKLLLSDSGFYLCAWKTKSNYGYTFGSGTRLTVV.

Concerning this clone: The CDR3 end falls 3 residues outside the read, so it is completed with the germline J gene. The rearrangement uses TRBV7-6 and TRBJ2-3; D may be TRBD2 (5 bases). CDR3 length: 16 amino acids. The germline V and J ends were trimmed by 5 bases and 1 base, with 16 bases remaining between them. CDR1 SGHVS and CDR2 FNYEAQ come from the germline V gene. The CDR3 sequence: CASSPEGGRGTDTQYF. The sequenced part of the CDR3 DNA is TGTGCCAGCAGCCCAGAGGGCGGGCGAGGCACAGATACG.

By share of the sample, this clone is medium-sized. The CDR3 end falls 3 residues outside the read, so it is completed with the germline J gene. The genes are TRBV20-1 and TRBJ2-4; possible D gene TRBD2, 5 bases. Per the germline V gene, CDR1 is DFQATT and CDR2 is SNEGSKA (reference sequence). The CDR3 loop spans 16 amino acids. V shed 6 bases and J shed 1 base, with 19 bases lying between them. CDR3 bases read: TGCAGTGCGGATAGCGACGGCCATCAGGCCAAAAACATT. This gives the protein CSADSDGHQAKNI. The CDR3, in full, reads CSADSDGHQAKNIQYF.

Points on this clone: The CDR3 end falls 3 residues outside the read, so it is completed with the germline J gene. This chain joins TRBV7-9 and TRBJ2-7; 8 bases fit TRBD1. The CDR3 has 15 amino acids. Germline CDR1 is SEHNR and CDR2 is FQNEAQ (reference sequence). After removal of 4 bases from V and 2 bases from J, the junction contained 7 bases not matched to a gene. The covered CDR3 bases are TGTGCCAGCAGCTCCCCTATGACAGGGGCCTACGAG. It encodes CASSSPMTGAYE. In full, the CDR3 is CASSSPMTGAYEQYF.

This clone showed up many times. From the germline J gene comes the end of the CDR3, since the read stops 3 residues before it. V gene TRBV14 combines with J gene TRBJ1-2, with TRBD1 identical over 9 bases. The J segment lost 6 bases and the V segment lost 4 bases, leaving 15 bases of the junction unmatched. The CDR3 contains 17 residues. Germline assignment: CDR1 SGHDN and CDR2 FVKESK. CDR3 sequence reads: CASSPLPGTGTRNGYTF. The CDR3 DNA, read in part, is TGTGCCAGCAGCCCTCTTCCCGGGACAGGGACGAGAAATGGC.

This clone was seen more than once but under ten times. The CDR3 goes on 3 residues after the read ends, and that part is filled in from the germline J gene. The genes are TRBV7-9 and TRBJ1-2, with a weak D call TRBD1 (5 bases). The CDR3 covers 14 residues. Germline CDR1 reads SEHNR; CDR2 reads FQNEAQ (reference sequence). V was clipped by 4 bases and J by 4 bases, with 13 bases between them. CDR3 bases read: TGTGCCAGCAGCTCAAATGGCCAGGGCTATGGC. It encodes CASSSNGQGYG. The complete CDR3 sequence is CASSSNGQGYGYTF. The full variable domain, in which reference TRBV7-9 and TRBJ1-2 provide the parts outside the CDR3, is DTGVSQNPRHKITKRGQNVTFRCDPISEHNRLYWYRQTLGQGPEFLTYFQNEAQLEKSRLLSDRFSAERPKGSFSTLEIQRTEQGDSAMYLCASSSNGQGYGYTFGSGTRLTVV.

This clone was picked up a small number of times. The CDR3 DNA, read in part, is TGTGCCACTTCCGGGACAGGGGACGAG. It codes for CATSGTGDE. The CDR3 as a whole reads CATSGTGDEQYF. The V call is TRBV7-9, the J call TRBJ2-7, with TRBD1 identical over 10 bases. The read gets to within 3 residues of the CDR3 end, and the germline J gene fills in the rest. J lost 5 bases, V lost 10 bases, and 5 bases had no gene match. CDR3 length: 12 amino acids. Germline V CDR1 and CDR2: SEHNR, FQNEAQ (reference sequence).

This clone was counted at least ten times. The read finishes 3 residues shy of the CDR3 end, and the germline J gene is used to complete it. V and J are TRBV12-3 or TRBV12-4 and TRBJ2-7; D may be TRBD2 (5 bases). Trimming cost V 1 base and J 2 bases, with 21 bases left between them. The CDR3 is made up of 18 amino acids. The CDR3 is CASSLGFIGMTGTYEQYF. The part of the CDR3 DNA that was read is TGTGCCAGCAGTTTAGGCTTTATTGGTATGACGGGGACCTACGAG.

This clone is deemed medium-sized. The read terminates 3 residues before the CDR3 end, so the remaining end is supplied by the germline J gene. J is TRBJ2-3 and V is TRBV20-1; D possibly corresponds to TRBD2 (6 bases). V lost 3 bases and J lost 2, with 15 bases in between. The CDR3 is 15 residues long. Per the germline V gene, CDR1 is DFQATT and CDR2 is SNEGSKA (reference sequence). The CDR3 sequence is CSASSQGGITDTQYF. Incomplete CDR3 DNA: TGCAGTGCTAGTTCCCAGGGAGGAATCACAGATACG.

As regards this clone: The read terminates 3 residues before the CDR3 end, so the remaining end is supplied by the germline J gene. The chain has TRBV19 and TRBJ2-5; TRBD2 matches at 8 bases. Germline lookup yields CDR1 LNHDA and CDR2 SQIVND (reference sequence). The J segment lost 1 base and the V segment lost 1 base, leaving 2 bases of the junction unmatched. The CDR3 runs 15 residues. The sequenced CDR3 bases are TGTGCCAGTAGTATAGCGGGGGGGCTCCAAGAGACC. It codes for CASSIAGGLQET. The whole CDR3 sequence reads CASSIAGGLQETQYF.

This clone was counted a few times. The CDR3 goes on 3 residues after the read ends, and that part is filled in from the germline J gene. V and J are TRBV5-1 and TRBJ2-7; TRBD1 might be the D (7 bases). Looked up from germline, CDR1 is SGHRS and CDR2 is YFSETQ. V lost 4 bases and J lost 0, with 14 bases in between. There are 15 residues in the CDR3. The part of the CDR3 DNA that was read is TGCGCCAGCAGCCCGGGGGACAGAGCCTCCTACGAG. This translates into CASSPGDRASYE. The complete CDR3 reads CASSPGDRASYEQYF.

About this clone: The read gets to within 3 residues of the CDR3 end, and the germline J gene fills in the rest. This sequence joins TRBV19 and TRBJ1-5; possible D gene TRBD1, 6 bases. Trimming cost V 2 bases and J 1 base, with 12 bases left between them. CDR1 is LNHDA and CDR2 is SQIVND in the germline V gene (reference sequence). CDR3 length equals 16 residues. The CDR3 spells CASSIFWDISNQPQHF. CDR3 bases read: TGTGCCAGTAGTATATTTTGGGACATAAGCAATCAGCCC.

This clone was observed a few times. The read halts 3 residues ahead of the CDR3 end, with the missing end drawn from the germline J gene. The chain is built from TRBV7-9 and TRBJ1-2; D is perhaps TRBD1 (6 bases). Trimming removed 3 bases at V and 7 bases at J, with 12 bases between. The CDR3 is 13 amino acids. CDR1 and CDR2 (germline): SEHNR, FQNEAQ (reference sequence). The DNA read from the CDR3 is TGTGCCAGCAGCTTCTCAGGGGAGGGTGGC. Its protein product is CASSFSGEGG. The full CDR3 protein is CASSFSGEGGYTF.

This clone appeared a few times. Coverage ceases 3 residues before the CDR3 finishes, and the germline J gene fills in the end. The genes are TRBV19 and TRBJ1-2; perhaps TRBD1 as D (6 bases). V dropped 3 bases and J dropped 0 bases, with 14 bases sitting between them. The CDR3 extends over 16 amino acids. Germline V gene sequence: CDR1 LNHDA, CDR2 SQIVND (reference sequence). CDR3 sequence reads: CASSMETGRANYGYTF. The CDR3 bases that were read are TGTGCCAGTAGTATGGAGACAGGTCGAGCTAACTATGGC.

Concerning this clone: The read gets to within 3 residues of the CDR3 end, and the germline J gene fills in the rest. V gene TRBV29-1 combines with J gene TRBJ2-7, with 7 nucleotides matching TRBD1. CDR1 and CDR2 from the germline V gene are SQVTM and ANQGSEA. The CDR3 contains 12 residues. V lost 7 bases, J lost 4 bases, and 7 bases stayed unmatched. The chain's CDR3 is CSGRDSLYEQYF. The DNA read from the CDR3 is TGCAGCGGACGGGACAGCCTTTACGAG.

In this sample, this clone turned up a few times. The CDR3 is cut off 3 residues early in the read; its end comes from the germline J gene. V is TRBV20-1 and J is TRBJ2-7; 8 nucleotides match TRBD2. After removal of 0 bases from V and 6 bases from J, the junction contained 13 bases not matched to a gene. The CDR3 length is 16 residues. From germline, CDR1 is DFQATT and CDR2 SNEGSKA (reference sequence). CDR3 DNA (partial): TGCAGTGCTAGAGATTTTCGGGGGGGCCTTTCAGGCGAG. Protein product: CSARDFRGGLSGE. The full CDR3 sequence reads CSARDFRGGLSGEQYF.